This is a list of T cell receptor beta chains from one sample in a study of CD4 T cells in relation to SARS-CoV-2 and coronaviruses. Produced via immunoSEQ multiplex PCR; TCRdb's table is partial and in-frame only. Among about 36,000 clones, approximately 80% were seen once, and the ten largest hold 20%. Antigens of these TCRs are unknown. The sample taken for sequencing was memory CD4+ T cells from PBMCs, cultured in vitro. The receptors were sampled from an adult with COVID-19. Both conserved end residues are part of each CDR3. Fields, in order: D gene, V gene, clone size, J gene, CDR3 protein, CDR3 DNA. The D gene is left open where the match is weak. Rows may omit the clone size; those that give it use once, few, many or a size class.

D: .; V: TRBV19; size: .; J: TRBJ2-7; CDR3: CASSIQGPSYEQYF; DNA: TGTGCCAGTAGTATTCAGGGTCCCTCGTACGAGCAGTACTTC
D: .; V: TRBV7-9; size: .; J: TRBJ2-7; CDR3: CASSSDRSSYEQYF; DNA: TGTGCCAGCAGTTCAGACAGGAGCTCCTACGAGCAGTACTTC
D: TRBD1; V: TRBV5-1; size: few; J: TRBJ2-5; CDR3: CASSLGRQGALQETQYF; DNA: TGCGCCAGCAGCTTGGGGAGACAGGGGGCCCTCCAGGAGACCCAGTACTTC
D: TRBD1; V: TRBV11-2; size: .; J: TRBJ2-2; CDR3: CASSLGGQGWVAGELFF; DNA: TGTGCCAGCAGCTTAGGCGGACAGGGTTGGGTGGCCGGGGAGCTGTTTTTT
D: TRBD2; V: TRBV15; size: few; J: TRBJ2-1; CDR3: CATSMGRERTYNEQFF; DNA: TGTGCCACCAGCATGGGGAGGGAAAGAACCTACAATGAGCAGTTCTTC
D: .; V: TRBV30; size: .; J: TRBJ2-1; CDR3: CAWMSGEFGEQFF; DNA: TGTGCCTGGATGTCGGGAGAATTTGGTGAGCAGTTCTTC
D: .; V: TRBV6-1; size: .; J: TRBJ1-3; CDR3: CASSEKRSGNTIYF; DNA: TGTGCCAGCAGTGAAAAACGCTCTGGAAACACCATATATTTT
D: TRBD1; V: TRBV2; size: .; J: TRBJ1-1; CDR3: CASSARVQGKVEAFF; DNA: TGTGCCAGCAGTGCACGGGTACAGGGGAAGGTCGAAGCTTTCTTT
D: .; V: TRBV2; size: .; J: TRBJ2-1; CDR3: CASLGLGMVGNEQFF; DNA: TGTGCCAGCCTTGGCTTGGGGATGGTTGGGAATGAGCAGTTCTTC
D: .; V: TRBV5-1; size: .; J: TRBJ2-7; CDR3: CASSETIGKDPYEQYF; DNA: TGCGCCAGCAGCGAAACGATAGGGAAGGACCCCTACGAGCAGTACTTC
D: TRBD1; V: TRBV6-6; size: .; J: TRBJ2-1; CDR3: CASSRQGFDEQFF; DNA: TGTGCCAGCAGCCGACAGGGGTTCGATGAGCAGTTCTTC
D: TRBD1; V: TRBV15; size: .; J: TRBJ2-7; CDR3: CATSITRQGAYEQYF; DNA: TGTGCCACCAGCATCACGCGACAGGGGGCCTACGAGCAGTACTTC